The source of this T cell receptor (beta chain) is a study of shared clonotypes between healthy human individuals. About this clone: Its specificity is unknown.

V lost 9 bases and J lost 3, with 18 bases in between. CDR3 length: 14 amino acids. From germline, CDR1 is LNHDA and CDR2 SQIVND (reference sequence). Points from the study as a whole: Compared with memory subsets, naive subsets generally had larger estimated richness.

Sequencing was at deep level. Assay used: immunoSEQ multiplex PCR; TCRdb lists only in-frame clones, some missing. Here the sample spans approximately 2.5 million clones, around 90% being singletons. The rearrangement links TRBV19 to TRBJ2-7, with D possibly matching TRBD2 (6 bases). Sequences were obtained from naive CD4+ T cells sorted from blood. The subset here: CD45RA+ positively selected. This TCR derives from a man in his late teens or twenties in good health. CDR3 coding DNA: TGTGCCAGCCGGCGGAGGGGCGTAGACTACGAGCAGTACTTC. Translation gives CASRRRGVDYEQYF.